Only one count was recorded for the clone carrying this T cell receptor (beta chain). These data are taken from a study of blood T cell repertoires in COVID-19. Within the 2 weeks before study entry, each person in the exposed group met a COVID-19 case. Data came from immunoSEQ multiplex PCR; TCRdb stores just in-frame clones and leaves some out. The profile shows about 310,000 clones, around 85% of them singletons. The source of this sequence is a woman between 25 and 40 years old who had been exposed to COVID-19. Specimen: PBMCs or T cells enriched from blood (not recorded which).

CDR3 protein: CASSLDPGQPETQYF. The DNA for the CDR3 is TGTGCCAGCAGCTTAGATCCCGGACAGCCAGAGACCCAGTACTTC. The chain couples TRBV11-2 to TRBJ2-5; TRBD1 might be the D (6 bases). The CDR3 totals 15 residues. Trimming took 0 bases from V and 4 from J, leaving 12 bases between them. Germline V gene lookup returns CDR1 SGHAT and CDR2 FQNNGV.